What follows is one T cell receptor (beta chain) and its context. Original methodology: Reference gene primers were amplified, and this amplification served to estimate nucleated cell counts. Only in-frame clones appear in the TCRdb table, and some are missing; sequencing was by immunoSEQ multiplex PCR. The D gene and trimming were derived from the DNA, and the V and J assignments and clone size from that table. The top ten hold under 2% of the sample, which has 200,000 to 250,000 clones, 70% to 85% seen once. This CDR3 is built from 14 residues. Germline CDR1 is SNHLY and CDR2 is FYNNEI. The J segment lost 8 bases and the V segment lost 3 bases, leaving 5 bases of the junction unmatched. This sample stems from a study of blood T cell repertoires in COVID-19. In the study overall: Samples taken during acute and convalescent COVID-19 were collected in the United States, Italy and Spain. The cDNA or gDNA used as material had been derived from T cells, B-cell-depleted T cells, or PBMCs.

This clonotype was obtained from an elderly woman with acute or convalescent COVID-19. The chain links TRBV2 to TRBJ1-4; 8 bases are shared with TRBD1. The sequenced sample was peripheral blood. In DNA, the CDR3 is TGTGCCAGCAGTGATGACAGGGGTAGGGAAAAACTGTTTTTT. Translated: CASSDDRGREKLFF.